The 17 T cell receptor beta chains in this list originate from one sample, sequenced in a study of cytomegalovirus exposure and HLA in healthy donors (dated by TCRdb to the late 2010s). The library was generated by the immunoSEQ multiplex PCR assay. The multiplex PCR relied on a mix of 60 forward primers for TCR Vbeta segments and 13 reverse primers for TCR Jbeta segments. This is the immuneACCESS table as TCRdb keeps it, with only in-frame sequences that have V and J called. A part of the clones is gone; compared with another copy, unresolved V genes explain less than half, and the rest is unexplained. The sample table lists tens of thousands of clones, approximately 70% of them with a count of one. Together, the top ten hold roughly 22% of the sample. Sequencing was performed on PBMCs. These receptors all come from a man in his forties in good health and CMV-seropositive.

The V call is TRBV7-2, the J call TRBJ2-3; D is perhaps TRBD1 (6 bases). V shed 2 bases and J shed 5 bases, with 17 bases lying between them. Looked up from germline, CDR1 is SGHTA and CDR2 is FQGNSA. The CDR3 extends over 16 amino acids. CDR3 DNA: TGTGCCAGCAGCTTACTATACAGGGACGAGAGAGATACGCAGTATTTT. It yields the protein CASSLLYRDERDTQYF.

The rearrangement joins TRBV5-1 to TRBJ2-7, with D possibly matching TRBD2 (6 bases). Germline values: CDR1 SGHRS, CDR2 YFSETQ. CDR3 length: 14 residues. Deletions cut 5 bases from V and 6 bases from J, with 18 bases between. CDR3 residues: CASSPLRVEGEQYF. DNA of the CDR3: TGCGCCAGCAGTCCCCTCCGGGTGGAGGGCGAGCAGTACTTC. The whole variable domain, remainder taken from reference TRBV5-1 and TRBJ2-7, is KAGVTQTPRYLIKTRGQQVTLSCSPISGHRSVSWYQQTPGQGLQFLFEYFSETQRNKGNFPGRFSGRQFSNSRSEMNVSTLELGDSALYLCASSPLRVEGEQYFGPGTRLTVT.

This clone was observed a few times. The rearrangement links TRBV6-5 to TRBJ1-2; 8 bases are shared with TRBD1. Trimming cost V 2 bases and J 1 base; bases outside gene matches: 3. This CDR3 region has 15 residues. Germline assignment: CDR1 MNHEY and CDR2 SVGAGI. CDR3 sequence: CASSYNRGINYGYTF. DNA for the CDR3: TGTGCCAGCAGTTACAACAGGGGGATTAACTATGGCTACACCTTC.

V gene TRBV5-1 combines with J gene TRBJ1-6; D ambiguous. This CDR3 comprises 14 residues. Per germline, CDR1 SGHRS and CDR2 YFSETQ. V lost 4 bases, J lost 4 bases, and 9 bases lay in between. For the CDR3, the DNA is TGCGCCAGCAGCCTGGACGGTTATAATTCACCCCTCCACTTT. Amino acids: CASSLDGYNSPLHF. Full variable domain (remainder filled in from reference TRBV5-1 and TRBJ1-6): KAGVTQTPRYLIKTRGQQVTLSCSPISGHRSVSWYQQTPGQGLQFLFEYFSETQRNKGNFPGRFSGRQFSNSRSEMNVSTLELGDSALYLCASSLDGYNSPLHFGNGTRLTVT.

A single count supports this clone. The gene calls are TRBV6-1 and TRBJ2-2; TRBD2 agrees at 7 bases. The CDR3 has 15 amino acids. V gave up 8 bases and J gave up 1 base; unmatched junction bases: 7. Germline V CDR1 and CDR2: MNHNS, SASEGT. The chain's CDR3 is CASLILAGNTGELFF. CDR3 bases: TGTGCCAGCCTCATATTAGCGGGGAACACCGGGGAGCTGTTTTTT.

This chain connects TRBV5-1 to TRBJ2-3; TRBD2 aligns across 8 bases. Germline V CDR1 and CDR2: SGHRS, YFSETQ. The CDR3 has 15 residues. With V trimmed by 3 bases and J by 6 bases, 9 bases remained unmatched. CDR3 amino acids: CASSSDGRGVDTQYF. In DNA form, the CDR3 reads TGCGCCAGCAGCTCCGACGGGCGGGGGGTGGATACGCAGTATTTT.

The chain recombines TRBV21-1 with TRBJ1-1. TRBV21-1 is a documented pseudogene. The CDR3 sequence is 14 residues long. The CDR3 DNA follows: TGTGCCAGCTCCCGGATAACCCGGGGAACTGAAGCTTTCTTT. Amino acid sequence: CASSRITRGTEAFF.

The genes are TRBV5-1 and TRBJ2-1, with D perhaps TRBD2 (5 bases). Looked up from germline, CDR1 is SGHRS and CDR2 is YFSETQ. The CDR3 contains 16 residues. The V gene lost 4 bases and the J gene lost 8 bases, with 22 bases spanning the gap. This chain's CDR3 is CASSPRAASLSDEQFF. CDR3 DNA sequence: TGCGCCAGCAGCCCACGAGCGGCCTCCTTGTCGGATGAGCAGTTCTTC.

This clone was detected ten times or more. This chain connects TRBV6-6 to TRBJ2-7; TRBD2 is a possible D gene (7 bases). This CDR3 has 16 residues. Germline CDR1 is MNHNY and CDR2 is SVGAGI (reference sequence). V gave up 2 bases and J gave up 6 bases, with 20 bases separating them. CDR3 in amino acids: CASSYGGDISVTEQYF. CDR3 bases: TGTGCCAGCAGTTACGGGGGGGACATTTCGGTCACCGAGCAGTACTTC.

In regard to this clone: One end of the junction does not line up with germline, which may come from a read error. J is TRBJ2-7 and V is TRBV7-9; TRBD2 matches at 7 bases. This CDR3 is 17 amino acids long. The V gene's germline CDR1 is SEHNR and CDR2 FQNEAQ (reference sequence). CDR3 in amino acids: CSSSSHRGLLSSYEQYF. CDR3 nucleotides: TGTTCCAGCAGCTCACATCGGGGACTACTTAGCTCCTACGAGCAGTACTTC.

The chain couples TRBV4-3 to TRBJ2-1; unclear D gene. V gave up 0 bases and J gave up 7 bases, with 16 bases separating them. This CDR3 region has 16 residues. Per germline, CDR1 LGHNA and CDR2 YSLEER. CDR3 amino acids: CASSQEGRSLGNEQFF. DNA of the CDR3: TGCGCCAGCAGCCAAGAAGGAAGGAGCCTCGGGAATGAGCAGTTCTTC.

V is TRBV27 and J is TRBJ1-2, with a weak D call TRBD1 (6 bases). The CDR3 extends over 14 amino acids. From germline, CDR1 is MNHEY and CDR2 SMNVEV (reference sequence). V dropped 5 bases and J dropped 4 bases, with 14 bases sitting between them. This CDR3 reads CASSPRGRGYGYTF. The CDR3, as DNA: TGTGCCAGCAGTCCCCGAGGCAGGGGCTATGGCTACACCTTC.

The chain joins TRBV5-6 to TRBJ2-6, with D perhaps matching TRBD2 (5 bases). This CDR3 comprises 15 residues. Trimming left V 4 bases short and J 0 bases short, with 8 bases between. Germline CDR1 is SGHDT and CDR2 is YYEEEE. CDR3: CASSLGSSGANVLTF. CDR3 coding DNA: TGTGCCAGCAGCCTGGGGAGCTCTGGGGCCAACGTCCTGACTTTC.

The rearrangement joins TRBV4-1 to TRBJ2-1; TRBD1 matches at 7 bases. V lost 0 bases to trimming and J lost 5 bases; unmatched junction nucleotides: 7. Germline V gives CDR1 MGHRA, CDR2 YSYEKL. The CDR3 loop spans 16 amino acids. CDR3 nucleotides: TGCGCCAGCAGCCAAGAACGAGGGGGCCCCCACAATGAGCAGTTCTTC. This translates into CASSQERGGPHNEQFF.

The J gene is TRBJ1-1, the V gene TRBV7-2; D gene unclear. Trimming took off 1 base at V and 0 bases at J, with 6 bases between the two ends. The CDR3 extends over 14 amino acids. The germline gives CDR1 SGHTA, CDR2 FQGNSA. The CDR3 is CASSLVGVNTEAFF. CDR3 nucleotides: TGTGCCAGCAGCTTAGTAGGAGTGAACACTGAAGCTTTCTTT.

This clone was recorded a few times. CDR3 protein: CASSTSTGTGEKLFF. DNA of the CDR3: TGTGCCAGCAGCACCTCGACAGGGACTGGGGAAAAACTGTTTTTT. The chain is built from TRBV7-2 and TRBJ1-4; 7 bases fit TRBD1. The length of the CDR3 is 15 residues. Germline loops: CDR1 SGHTA, CDR2 FQGNSA. V lost 5 bases, J lost 8 bases, and 11 bases stayed unmatched.

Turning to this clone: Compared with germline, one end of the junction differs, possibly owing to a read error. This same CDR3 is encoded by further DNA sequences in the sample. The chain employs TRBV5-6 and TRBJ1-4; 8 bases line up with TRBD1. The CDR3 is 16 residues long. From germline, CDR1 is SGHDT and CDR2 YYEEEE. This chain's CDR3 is CASSGDSGTGDEKLFF. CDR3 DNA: TGCGCCAGCAGCGGAGATTCCGGGACAGGTGATGAAAAACTGTTTTTT.